A selection of T cell receptor beta chains follows, all from one sample in a study of CD8+CD57+ T cells in acquired aplastic anemia. TCRdb independently ran MiXCR on the reads; one entry per CDR3 protein. The sample yields around 200,000 distinct CDR3 sequences, roughly 50% seen once. Sequencing input: sorted CD4+, CD8+, or CD8+CD57+ T cells (not recorded which) from PBMCs. The receptors shown here come from a human donor with aplastic anemia. Each CDR3 is given with its conserved first and last residue. A D gene is named only where the DNA matches it firmly. Rows may omit the clone size; those that give it use once, few, many or a size class.

NA	17	NA	TRBV6-5	TRBJ2-6	TGTGCCAGCAGTTACTTGGATGGGAATTCTGGGGCCAACGTCCTGACTTTC	CASSYLDGNSGANVLTF
TRBD2	14	many	TRBV24-1	TRBJ2-1	TGTGCCACCGCCGGCGGGGGGGCCAACAATGAGCAGTTCTTC	CATAGGGANNEQFF
NA	12	NA	TRBV24-1	TRBJ1-2	TGTGCCACCGGGGGGCGCTTCGATGGCTACACCTTC	CATGGRFDGYTF
TRBD2	15	NA	TRBV19	TRBJ2-7	TGTGCCAGTAGTACTCTGGGACTAGCGACCTACGGGCAGTACTTC	CASSTLGLATYGQYF
NA	14	NA	TRBV2	TRBJ1-6	TGTGCCAGCAGTCTCGACAGCCATAATTCACCCCTCCACTTT	CASSLDSHNSPLHF
NA	15	NA	TRBV25-1	TRBJ1-2	TGTGCCAGCAGTGATGATTACCCTACGGACTATGGCTACACCTTC	CASSDDYPTDYGYTF
NA	15	many	TRBV19	TRBJ2-5	TGTGCCAGTAGTATCTTGGGGGGCCACGAGGAGACCCAGTACTTC	CASSILGGHEETQYF
TRBD1	18	NA	TRBV11-1	TRBJ2-5	TGTGCCAGCAGCTTAGCTCAGTGGACAGGGGGCCTTCAAGAGACCCAGTACTTC	CASSLAQWTGGLQETQYF
NA	15	few	TRBV30	TRBJ2-2	TGTGCCTGGACCGGTAACAGGGGGGGCACCGGGGAGCTGTTTTTT	CAWTGNRGGTGELFF
NA	14	few	TRBV10-3	TRBJ2-1	TGTGCCACGAGGCAGGGGCCTTCCTACAATGAGCAGTTCTTC	CATRQGPSYNEQFF
TRBD1	15	many	TRBV7-9	TRBJ2-5	TGTGCCAGCAGCTTTTTTGACAGGGCTCAAGAGACCCAGTACTTC	CASSFFDRAQETQYF
NA	14	NA	TRBV29-1	TRBJ2-7	TGCAGCGTCGACCCGGGCCCTCTGACCTACGAGCAGTACTTC	CSVDPGPLTYEQYF
NA	14	NA	TRBV6-2/TRBV6-3	TRBJ2-6	TGTGCCAGCAAGATTCTGGCTGGGGCCAACGTCCTGACTTTC	CASKILAGANVLTF
TRBD2	15	many	TRBV19	TRBJ2-1	TGTGCCAGTACCCCTAGCGGGAGCTCCTACAATGAGCAGTTCTTC	CASTPSGSSYNEQFF
TRBD1	16	many	TRBV5-1	TRBJ2-7	TGCGCCAGCAGCCCGCGGACAGGGCAATATTTCTACGAGCAGTACTTC	CASSPRTGQYFYEQYF
NA	12	NA	TRBV20-1	TRBJ2-5	TGCAGTGCTAGACGGTTAGGGGAGACCCAGTACTTC	CSARRLGETQYF
NA	16	NA	TRBV29-1	TRBJ2-7	TGCAGCGCCCTTAGTGGTCGGGGGGCCTCCTCCTACGAGCAGTACTTC	CSALSGRGASSYEQYF
NA	13	NA	TRBV29-1	TRBJ1-2	TGCAGCGTTTTGACTTCGGGGGCCAACGGCTACACCTTC	CSVLTSGANGYTF
TRBD1	16	NA	TRBV10-2	TRBJ2-7	TGCGCCAGCGCTCGGGCAACGGGACAGGTGAACTACGAGCAGTACTTC	CASARATGQVNYEQYF
TRBD1	15	NA	TRBV5-6	TRBJ1-5	TGTGCCAGCAGCTTGGCCGGGACAGCAAATCAGCCCCAGCATTTT	CASSLAGTANQPQHF
NA	15	NA	TRBV25-1	TRBJ2-7	TGTGCCAGCAGTCCCCTCGGGGGAATCGGCTACGAGCAGTACTTC	CASSPLGGIGYEQYF
NA	12	once	TRBV2	TRBJ1-1	TGTGCCAGCAGAGGTAGGGTGACTGAAGCTTTCTTT	CASRGRVTEAFF
NA	14	many	TRBV9	TRBJ1-1	TGTGCCAGCAGCGTTGAGGGCTTGAACACTGGAGCTTTCTTT	CASSVEGLNTGAFF
TRBD2	11	many	TRBV7-9	TRBJ2-1	TGTGCCAGCAACTTGGGAGGGGAGCAGTTCTTC	CASNLGGEQFF
NA	13	NA	TRBV19	TRBJ2-1	TGTGCCAGTAGTATAGCGGGCACAGATACGCAGTTCTTC	CASSIAGTDTQFF
NA	13	NA	TRBV10-3	TRBJ2-1	TGTGCCATCAGTGATCAGGGTTTAGGTGAGCAGTTCTTC	CAISDQGLGEQFF
NA	15	many	TRBV20-1	TRBJ2-3	TGCAGTGCCTCGATACCAAGCGGAAGCACAGATACGCAGTATTTT	CSASIPSGSTDTQYF
TRBD1	16	NA	TRBV12-3/TRBV12-4	TRBJ1-1	TGTGCCAGCCTCTTCTCACAGGGGGCCGGGACGCGTGAAGCTTTCTTT	CASLFSQGAGTREAFF
TRBD2	17	NA	TRBV24-1	TRBJ2-2	TGTGCCACCAGTGATTGGGGACTAGCGGGCAACACCGGGGAGCTGTTTTTT	CATSDWGLAGNTGELFF
NA	13	few	TRBV5-6	TRBJ2-2	TGTGCCAGCAGCGGGGAAGCAACCGGGGAGCTGTTTTTT	CASSGEATGELFF